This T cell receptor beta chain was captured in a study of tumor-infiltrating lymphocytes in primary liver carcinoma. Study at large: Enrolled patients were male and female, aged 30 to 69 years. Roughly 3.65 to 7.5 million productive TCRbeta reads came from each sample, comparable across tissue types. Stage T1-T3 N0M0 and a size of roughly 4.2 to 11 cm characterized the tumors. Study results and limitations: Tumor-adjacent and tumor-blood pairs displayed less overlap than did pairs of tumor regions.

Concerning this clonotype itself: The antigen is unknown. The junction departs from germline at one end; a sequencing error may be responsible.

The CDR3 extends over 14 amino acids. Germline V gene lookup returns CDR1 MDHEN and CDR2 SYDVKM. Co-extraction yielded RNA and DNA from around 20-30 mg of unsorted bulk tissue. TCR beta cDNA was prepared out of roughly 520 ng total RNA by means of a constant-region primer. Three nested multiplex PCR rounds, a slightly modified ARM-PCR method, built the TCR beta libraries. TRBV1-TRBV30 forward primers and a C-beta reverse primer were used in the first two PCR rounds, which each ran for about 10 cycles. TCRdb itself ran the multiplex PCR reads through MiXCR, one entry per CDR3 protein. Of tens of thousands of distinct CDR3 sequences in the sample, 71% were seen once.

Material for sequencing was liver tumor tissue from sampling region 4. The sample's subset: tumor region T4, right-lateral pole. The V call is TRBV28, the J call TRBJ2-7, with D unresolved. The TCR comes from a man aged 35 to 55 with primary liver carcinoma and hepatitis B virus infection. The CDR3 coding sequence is TGTGCCAGCGGCTTAGCCGTGACAATTCGGTGGCAGTACTTT. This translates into CASGLAVTIRWQYF.